The 19 T cell receptor beta chains below all came from one sample that was sequenced in a study of CD8+CD57+ T cells in acquired aplastic anemia (dated by TCRdb to the late 2010s). Instrument used: Illumina HiSeq 2000. TCR beta VDJ combination and CDR3 sequence profiling used genomic DNA as the template. TCRdb reanalyzed the raw reads on its own, using fastp at Q25 for trimming and MiXCR for clone calling, and kept in-frame beta chains. Rows with a matching CDR3 protein are joined into one entry that keeps the most common DNA and genes. The sample table holds about 190,000 distinct CDR3 sequences, of which 55% to 70% were seen once. More than 45% of the sample is held by the ten biggest clonotypes. Material: sorted CD4+, CD8+, or CD8+CD57+ T cells (not recorded which) from PBMCs. The receptor source for this set is a human donor with severe aplastic anemia or a healthy control (not recorded which).

The chain employs TRBV29-1 and TRBJ1-1, with D perhaps matching TRBD1 (6 bases). The germline gives CDR1 SQVTM, CDR2 ANQGSEA. Between the trimmed V and J ends, which lost 7 bases and 0 bases, there was a span of 15 bases. The CDR3 has 14 residues. The CDR3 spells CSGTGPAVNTEAFF. The CDR3 bases are TGCAGCGGCACAGGGCCGGCGGTGAACACTGAAGCTTTCTTT.

This clonotype came up once. This chain links TRBV7-6 with TRBJ1-5, with D possibly matching TRBD1 (6 bases). V was clipped by 5 bases and J by 4 bases, with 18 bases between them. The V gene's germline CDR1 is SGHVS and CDR2 FNYEAQ. This CDR3 spans 16 amino acids. Written as DNA, the CDR3 is TGTGCCAGCAGCCCTGCTCTCCGGGGGGCAAATCAGCCCCAGCATTTT. Its translation is CASSPALRGANQPQHF.

This chain uses TRBV24-1 with TRBJ1-1; 9 nucleotides agree with TRBD1. V lost 10 bases to trimming and J lost 2 bases; unmatched junction nucleotides: 4. The CDR3 consists of 13 residues. CDR1 and CDR2 (germline): KGHDR, SFDVKD. The CDR3 loop is CATRDRANTEAFF. The CDR3, as DNA: TGTGCCACTAGGGACAGGGCTAACACTGAAGCTTTCTTT.

The chain combines TRBV7-8 with TRBJ1-4; possible D gene TRBD1, 6 bases. V dropped 7 bases and J dropped 2 bases, with 11 bases sitting between them. Per the germline V gene, CDR1 is SGHVS and CDR2 is FQNEAQ. The CDR3 totals 14 residues. CDR3 protein: CASTLRGTNEKLFF. The CDR3 DNA reads TGTGCCAGCACCCTAAGGGGGACTAATGAAAAACTGTTTTTT.

In the case of this clonotype: This CDR3 fails to terminate in the conserved phenylalanine or tryptophan, so it likely reflects a read error. The V and J genes are TRBV7-9 and TRBJ1-1; D is undetermined. CDR1 is SEHNR, CDR2 FQNEAQ, per germline (reference sequence). This CDR3 has 16 amino acids. The ends were cut back, 6 bases at V and 0 bases at J, with 17 bases in the middle. The CDR3 nucleotides read TGTGCCAGCAGTAAAACTTTACAGTACATGAACACTGAAGCTTTCTCT. As protein: CASSKTLQYMNTEAFS.

This clonotype turned up a few times. This chain connects TRBV20-1 to TRBJ2-7, with a tentative D call TRBD2 (5 bases). V was pared by 0 bases and J by 5 bases, with 11 bases between. CDR1 is DFQATT, CDR2 SNEGSKA, per germline (reference sequence). The CDR3 runs to 13 residues. The DNA of the CDR3 is TGCAGTGCTAGAGATGGGAGCATGAACGAGCAGTACTTC. Translating it yields CSARDGSMNEQYF.

The V gene is TRBV6-1, the J gene TRBJ1-3; D uncertain. V was clipped by 5 bases and J by 3 bases, with 14 bases between them. This CDR3 comprises 15 residues. CDR1 is MNHNS, CDR2 SASEGT, per germline. The CDR3 nucleotides are TGTGCCAGCAGTATAGTGGCAGGTGATGGAAACACCATATATTTT. It codes for CASSIVAGDGNTIYF.

The chain employs TRBV7-2 and TRBJ2-5; 7 bases are a match to TRBD1. This CDR3 has 14 residues. The V gene's germline CDR1 is SGHTA and CDR2 FQGNSA. Trimming cost V 9 bases and J 5 bases; bases outside gene matches: 12. The CDR3, as DNA: TGTGCCAGTAGTCCCCGACAGGGAACGGAGACCCAGTACTTC. It codes for CASSPRQGTETQYF.

V is TRBV20-1 and J is TRBJ2-7; 10 nucleotides line up with TRBD2. This CDR3 spans 13 amino acids. J lost 3 bases, V lost 4 bases, and 3 bases had no gene match. Germline V gene lookup returns CDR1 DFQATT and CDR2 SNEGSKA (reference sequence). The CDR3 region is CSATSGSVYEQYF. The CDR3 DNA reads TGCAGTGCTACTAGCGGGAGTGTCTACGAGCAGTACTTC.

This chain uses TRBV6-1 with TRBJ2-1; tentative D call: TRBD2 (7 bases). Germline V gives CDR1 MNHNS, CDR2 SASEGT. CDR3 length equals 15 residues. V lost 2 bases, J lost 3 bases, and 11 bases lay in between. The CDR3 loop is CASSEWRGGYNEQFF. CDR3 bases: TGTGCCAGCAGTGAATGGAGGGGGGGCTACAATGAGCAGTTCTTC.

This clonotype was observed a handful of times. The V and J genes are TRBV15 and TRBJ1-1, with 10 bases lining up with TRBD1. Germline V gene lookup returns CDR1 LNHNV and CDR2 YYDKDF (reference sequence). There are 19 residues in the CDR3. V lost 3 bases, J lost 6 bases, and 19 bases stayed unmatched. CDR3 coding DNA: TGTGCCACCAGCAGCTCCAGGTCGGGACAGGGGTTGAATGAGGCTGAAGCTTTCTTT. This sequence encodes CATSSSRSGQGLNEAEAFF.

The chain carries TRBV4-2 and TRBJ2-7, with unresolved D. Germline V gene data show CDR1 as LGHNA and CDR2 as YNFKEQ. CDR3 length: 13 residues. Trimming left V 0 bases short and J 6 bases short, with 9 bases between. Here the CDR3 reads CASSQDVRGEQYF. The CDR3 DNA reads as TGTGCCAGCAGCCAAGATGTCCGAGGCGAGCAGTACTTC.

This clonotype was observed a handful of times. The chain employs TRBV9 and TRBJ2-3; 12 positions agree with TRBD2. V was clipped by 0 bases and J by 0 bases; unmatched bases: 2. Germline values: CDR1 SGDLS, CDR2 YYNGEE. The CDR3 covers 17 residues. The CDR3 protein is CASSVETSGGSTDTQYF. CDR3 in DNA: TGTGCCAGCAGCGTAGAGACTAGCGGGGGAAGCACAGATACGCAGTATTTT.

This clonotype came up many times. The chain has TRBV7-9 and TRBJ2-5; D assignment may be TRBD1 or TRBD2 (7 bases each). With 5 bases removed from V and 4 bases from J, the gap between germline ends came to 11 bases. Germline loops: CDR1 SEHNR, CDR2 FQNEAQ (reference sequence). The CDR3 covers 13 residues. Written as DNA, the CDR3 is TGTGCCAGCAGCCCAGGGGGGGGAGAGACCCAGTACTTC. Protein product: CASSPGGGETQYF.

As concerns this clonotype: A junction end diverges from the germline sequence, so it may reflect a read error. V is TRBV2 and J is TRBJ2-5; TRBD2 aligns across 9 bases. Per the germline V gene, CDR1 is SNHLY and CDR2 is FYNNEI. The CDR3 spans 15 residues. The CDR3 loop is CASSPASGAQGTQYF. In DNA, the CDR3 is TGTGCCAGCAGTCCTGCTAGCGGGGCACAAGGGACCCAGTACTTC.

The DNA of the CDR3 is TGTGCCTCCGGACAGGTCGGGGAGCAGTACTTC. Encoded protein: CASGQVGEQYF. The J gene is TRBJ2-7, the V gene TRBV7-6; the match to TRBD1 covers 7 bases. The CDR3 loop spans 11 amino acids. Germline CDR1 and CDR2: SGHVS and FNYEAQ. V gave up 11 bases and J gave up 7 bases; unmatched junction bases: 8.

This chain links TRBV7-9 with TRBJ2-7; D not certain. The CDR3 covers 15 residues. Per the germline V gene, CDR1 is SEHNR and CDR2 is FQNEAQ (reference sequence). Trimming took 0 bases from V and 0 from J, leaving 9 bases between them. The CDR3 DNA reads as TGTGCCAGCAGCTTAGCAGGGTATAGCTCCTACGAGCAGTACTTC. It specifies CASSLAGYSSYEQYF.

This clonotype turned up a few times. The rearrangement uses TRBV7-2 and TRBJ2-5; possibly TRBD1 or TRBD2 for D (6 bases each). Germline CDR1 and CDR2: SGHTA and FQGNSA. Trimming stripped 8 bases from V and 4 bases from J, with 14 bases between. The CDR3 covers 13 residues. The DNA of the CDR3 is TGTGCCAGCGATGGGGGGCGCGTAGAGACCCAGTACTTC. This sequence encodes CASDGGRVETQYF.

This rearrangement joins TRBV19 to TRBJ1-5; 7 bases align to TRBD1. The trim removed 5 bases at V and 4 bases at J, leaving 8 bases unmatched. Germline loops: CDR1 LNHDA, CDR2 SQIVND (reference sequence). The length of the CDR3 is 15 residues. The CDR3 spells CASSFSQTGNQPQHF. The CDR3 DNA follows: TGTGCCAGTAGTTTCTCCCAGACAGGGAATCAGCCCCAGCATTTT.